The sequence of this T cell receptor beta chain was determined in a study of cytomegalovirus exposure and HLA in healthy donors listed by TCRdb under 2017. About the full investigation: According to an earlier analysis of a few hundred of the donors, about 180 million T cells yielded 100 million or so unique TCR beta sequences and roughly 280 Gb of sequence data. The study aimed to test whether cataloging public T cell receptors could reveal signatures of past pathogen exposure. The study used immunosequencing to profile the T cell repertoires of several hundred subjects and linked those repertoires to cytomegalovirus serostatus. Across roughly 420 genotyped donors of the cohort, an average of approximately 220,000 unique TCR beta nucleotide sequences per donor were sequenced, and about a sixth of those sequences were non-productive. All discovery cohort repertoires had been generated on a single sequencing platform. Roughly 300 gigabases of sequencing data and roughly 80 million unique TCR sequences made up an early release that covered 640 HLA-typed donors. Of the roughly 390 genotyped donors, about 80% fell in the genetic ancestry cluster associated with self-reported Caucasian donors. Roughly 5 DR-DQ haplotypes were treated as single units for association and clustering because of strong linkage in the cohort. Rather than drawing on any new phenotypic data, the later analysis identified candidate immune exposures from TCR beta sequences and the way those sequences occurred across donors. A separate validation cohort of over 95 different subjects was used in addition to the approximately 700-subject first cohort. An earlier analysis of 587 of the donors used high-throughput TCR beta sequencing to judge whether each TCR beta V gene segment behaved as functional or pseudogenic. Class I and class II HLA loci were covered by the typing at four-digit resolution. Typing coverage differed by locus: A, B, C, DRB1 and DQB1 were typed in roughly 629-630 donors, DQA1 in 522, DPA1 in 600 to 610, and DPB1 in approximately 450. The study combined high-throughput TCR immunosequencing, statistical association of individual TCRs with disease status, and machine learning to predict cytomegalovirus infection status. A later genetic analysis took genome-wide SNP genotypes for about three fifths of the 666 donors and used that subset as a discovery cohort. In a later analysis, previously published TCR beta repertoires from 600 to 850 donors were re-analyzed and high-resolution HLA genotyping was added so that TCR occurrence patterns could be studied. Donor age, sex, ethnicity and CMV serostatus were compiled alongside the repertoire data.

As regards this clone: No antigen is known for it. It has no much larger one-base neighbor in the sample; base qualities were not kept.

The cohort comprised approximately 700 healthy bone marrow donors. At the time of sampling, every cohort member was nominally healthy, though immune exposures that went unrecorded were likely present. The donor was CMV seropositive and was included in the group of almost 300 seropositive cohort members. Each donor provided a peripheral blood sample, and peripheral blood mononuclear cells were used for TCR beta sequencing. The Qiagen DNeasy Blood Extraction Kit was used to extract genomic DNA from the blood cell samples. Overall study outcomes, separate from this receptor: At a false discovery rate of 0.05, a later analysis linked about 17,000 TCR beta sequences to specific HLA alleles. A later analysis found that HLA-associated TCR beta chains were more clonally expanded and had lower generation probabilities than equally common non-associated chains. A further reported finding was that TCR beta sequences accurately predicted the HLA-A and HLA-B alleles for most subjects in the first cohort. In this cohort, only TCR beta chains were sequenced, and detectable features were limited by the absence of alpha or paired-chain data. Because HLA typing was missing for some donors at each locus, association tests included only the typed subset. The authors suggested that the approach could potentially be extended to other disease states and immunological phenotypes. Immune exposure information for the cohort was limited to CMV serostatus. In an earlier analysis of fewer than 700 of the donors, most TCR beta V segments appeared in productive rearrangements about 87% or about 30% of the time, broadly matching IMGT annotations. According to a later genetic analysis, donors in an Asian-associated ancestry cluster had fewer N-insertions in productive TCRs than the approximately 650-donor mean. A cluster of highly shared sequence variants was judged likely to be a technical artifact of the sequencing pipeline. In a later genetic analysis, a missense DCLRE1C variant was associated with V-gene and J-gene trimming of TCR beta chains, and the association was replicated in an independent cohort. In a later analysis, TCR association rates were found to vary across HLA loci, with the most associated TCRs seen for DRB1 alleles and the fewest for HLA-C alleles. Presence/absence analyses assumed roughly uniform sequencing depth across donors, an assumption that may not hold. In vitro tests confirmed that a few of the cytomegalovirus-associated TCR beta chains recognize cytomegalovirus antigens. The study gave a list of about 150 TCR beta chains associated with cytomegalovirus. A later analysis reported that several top co-occurrence clusters appeared linked to parvovirus B19, influenza, CMV and Epstein-Barr virus. Strong co-occurrence of HLA alleles, especially DR and DQ, made assigning TCR associations to individual alleles difficult. Over 15 rarely observed V segments, including chromosome 9 orphons, were excluded from the earlier analysis of almost 600 of the donors because counts were too low. Some IMGT-functional V segments, including TRBV6-2 and TRBV6-3, could not be distinguished by the 87-base-pair reads and were therefore excluded. Most TCR sequences were observed very rarely across donors, whereas some public TCRs were present in many individuals. Correlated functional status among segregating V segments might reflect linkage disequilibrium, but an unknown experimental factor could not be ruled out. The classifier was reported to diagnose cytomegalovirus status with high specificity and sensitivity in both the original and validation cohorts. In a later analysis, most CMV-associated TCR beta chains were found to appear HLA-restricted, with HLA associations seemingly driven largely by CMV exposure.

Library construction relied on the immunoSEQ multiplex PCR assay. A mixture of 60 forward primers for TCR Vbeta segments and 13 reverse primers for TCR Jbeta segments was used in the multiplex PCR. The CDR3 region of rearranged TCR beta genes was amplified from genomic DNA by a multiplex PCR assay. The Illumina HiSeq System was used to sequence the amplified TCR beta libraries as 87-base-pair reads. From the authors' description of their analysis: A later analysis tallied around 82 million unique TCR beta chains across the 700 or so repertoires, and approximately 11 million of those chains were shared by two or more donors. To remove PCR and sequencing errors, raw reads were error-corrected and collapsed into unique sequences using a nearest-neighbor algorithm that merged closely related sequences. Alignment of CDR3 sequences to IMGT reference sequences was used to assign V, D and J gene segments. For a sequence to be retained, a match of at least six nucleotides was required to both a V gene segment and a J gene segment. A rearrangement counted as productive if the CDR3 had no stop codons and remained in frame with V and J, and every other rearrangement counted as non-productive. Following IMGT convention, CDR3 was defined as the stretch from the second conserved V-encoded cysteine up to the conserved J-encoded phenylalanine. The earlier analysis of roughly 590 of the donors excluded sequences that lacked an unambiguous match to a single V gene segment. In an earlier analysis of approximately 590 of the donors, a V segment was called functional when productive rearrangements were above 56.7%, and segregating when the standard deviation between donors exceeded 5%. A statistical classification framework was built to diagnose cytomegalovirus status from the catalog of TCR beta chain sequences. In a later analysis, TCR nucleotide sequences were compared against IMGT/GENE-DB human TR gene sequences so that V and J genes could be assigned. The TCRdist pipeline was used in a later analysis to assign CDR3 sequences and most-parsimonious VDJ recombination scenarios. In a later analysis, each TCR beta chain was defined by its CDR3 amino acid sequence together with its V-gene family, and reads lacking a unique V-gene family were excluded. As a way to deal with suspected cross-contamination and a sequencing artifact, a later analysis dropped 450 to 600 nucleotide sequences that were highly shared and had low generation probability. In a later analysis, a clonal expansion index was calculated for each public chain from normalized within-repertoire ranks of inferred template counts. Generation probabilities in a later analysis came from a VDJ recombination model fitted to out-of-frame rearrangements, and those results were checked against IGoR. A later analysis scored TCR-TCR, TCR-HLA and TCR-CMV co-occurrence with hypergeometric tests, applying a repertoire-size bias correction to TCR pairs. A later analysis estimated false discovery rates by permuting HLA or CMV assignments 20 times. A later analysis grouped co-occurring TCRs with DBSCAN, adding TCRdist sequence similarity when clustering within HLA-allele-positive subsets. Repertoires with fewer than 30,000 or more than 120,000 public chains, plus five repertoires with anomalous nucleotide sharing, were excluded from co-occurrence clustering. TCRdb's version of the immuneACCESS table is confined to in-frame rearrangements and falls short of the full clone set. An unresolved V gene accounts for under half of the shortfall where checked; the remainder is of unknown origin. V, J and clone size derive from that table, while D and trimming were established from the DNA sequence. This sample gives some 130,000 clones in total; approximately 75% of them show up just once. The ten largest clonotypes hold over 4.5% of the sample.

V is cut back by 5 bases and J by 0 bases, with 12 bases in the junction unmatched. CDR1 and CDR2 are read off the germline V gene as MDHEN and SYDVKM. Its CDR3 holds 19 amino acids, cysteine through phenylalanine. Here the CDR3 DNA is all that survives: 57 bases in frame from base 1. Material: PBMCs. This clonotype was sampled from a woman between 40 and 50 years old in good health and CMV-seropositive. The sequence links TRBV28 to TRBJ2-1, and TRBD2 aligns with 11 junction nucleotides. For the CDR3, the sequence is CASSNPLAGGSVSYNEQFF. In nucleotide form, the sequence is TGTGCCAGCAGTAATCCTCTAGCGGGAGGCAGCGTCTCCTACAATGAGCAGTTCTTC.